The entry below gives a single TCR beta chain sequence along with its context. The repertoire was sequenced with immunoSEQ multiplex PCR; TCRdb's copy has only in-frame clones and lacks some. This sample carries about 110,000 clones, approximately 90% of them seen once, and the ten largest clones take 15% to 20%. This record comes from a study of control samples from healthy donors and cancer patients. The CDR3 spans 13 residues. Per the germline V gene, CDR1 is SEHNR and CDR2 is FQNEAQ (reference sequence). Trimming left V 5 bases short and J 3 bases short, with 10 bases between. The TCR was taken from a woman aged 50 to 65 in good health. The chain joins TRBV7-9 to TRBJ2-5; the D gene is possibly TRBD2 (6 bases). Sequencing was done on a sample of blood. The CDR3 reads CASSLTGEETQYF. CDR3 nucleotide sequence: TGTGCCAGCAGCCTGACGGGAGAAGAGACCCAGTACTTC.